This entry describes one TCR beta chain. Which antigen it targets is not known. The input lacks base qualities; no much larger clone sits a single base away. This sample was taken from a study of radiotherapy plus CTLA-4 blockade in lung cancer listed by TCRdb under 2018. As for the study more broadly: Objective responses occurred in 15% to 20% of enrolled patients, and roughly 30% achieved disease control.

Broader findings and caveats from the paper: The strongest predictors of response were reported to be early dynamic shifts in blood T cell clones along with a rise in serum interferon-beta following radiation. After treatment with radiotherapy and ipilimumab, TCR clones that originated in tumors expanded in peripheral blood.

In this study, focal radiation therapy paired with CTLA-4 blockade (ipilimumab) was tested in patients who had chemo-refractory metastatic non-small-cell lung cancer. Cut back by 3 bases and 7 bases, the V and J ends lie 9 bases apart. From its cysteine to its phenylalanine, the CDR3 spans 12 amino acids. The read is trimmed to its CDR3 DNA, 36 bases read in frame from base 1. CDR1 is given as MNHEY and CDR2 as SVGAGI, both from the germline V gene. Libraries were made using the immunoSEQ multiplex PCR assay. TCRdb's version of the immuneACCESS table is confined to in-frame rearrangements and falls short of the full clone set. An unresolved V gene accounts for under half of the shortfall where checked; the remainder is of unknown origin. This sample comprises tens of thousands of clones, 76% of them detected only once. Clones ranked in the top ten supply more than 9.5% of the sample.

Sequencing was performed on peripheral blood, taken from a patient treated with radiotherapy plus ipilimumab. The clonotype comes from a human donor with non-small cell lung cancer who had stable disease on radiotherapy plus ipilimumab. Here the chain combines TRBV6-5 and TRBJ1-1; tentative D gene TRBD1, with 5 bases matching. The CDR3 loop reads CASSYAGGEAFF. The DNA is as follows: TGTGCCAGCAGTTATGCCGGGGGTGAAGCTTTCTTT.